This T cell receptor (beta chain) was identified in a study of technical replicates of blood from a handful of donors. Sequencing was performed with immunoSEQ multiplex PCR; in TCRdb, only in-frame clones are kept and a portion is missing. This sample has roughly 80,000 clones; around nine tenths occur once, and the top ten carry under 0.5%. In germline, CDR1 is SGDLS, CDR2 YYNGEE. V was cut by 4 bases and J by 1 base, with 11 bases left in between. This CDR3 contains 14 residues. The sequenced sample was T cells isolated from PBMCs. The rearrangement joins TRBV9 to TRBJ2-5; TRBD2 might be the D (5 bases). This sequence originates from a human donor in good health. CDR3 loop: CASSPLGGQETQYF. CDR3 sequence (DNA): TGTGCCAGCAGCCCTCTAGGAGGCCAAGAGACCCAGTACTTC.